The text below deals with one TCR beta chain. What it binds is unknown. Per the germline V gene, CDR1 is MGHRA and CDR2 is YSYEKL. V shed 2 bases and J shed 2 bases, with 15 bases lying between them. The CDR3 runs 16 residues. These data originate in a study of Graves' ophthalmopathy and Graves' hyperthyroidism. Study-wide results and caveats: In separating ophthalmopathy from stable hyperthyroidism, a 13-signature model achieved around 85% sensitivity and 81.08% specificity. Most clonotypes expanded in thyroid above 0.001 frequency were present in blood too.

TCR beta CDR3 amplification used RNA transcripts. RT-PCR with HTBI primers came first, then second-round multiplex PCR. MiXCR, run by TCRdb on the multiplex PCR reads, gives a single entry per CDR3 protein. The sample shows fewer than 400,000 distinct CDR3 sequences, roughly 18% of them seen only once. Patients were left out if they had other autoimmune diseases, uncontrolled infections, pregnancy or lactation. PBMCs were density-gradient isolated from approximately 9.8 ml fresh blood. Sequencing used peripheral blood. The clonotype originates from a woman aged 18-29 years with Graves' ophthalmopathy. The rearrangement uses TRBV4-1 and TRBJ2-5; D uncertain. In DNA form, the CDR3 reads TGCGCCAGCAGCCAAACGTTCGGCGGCAGTCAAGAGACCCAGTACTTC. Its translation: CASSQTFGGSQETQYF.